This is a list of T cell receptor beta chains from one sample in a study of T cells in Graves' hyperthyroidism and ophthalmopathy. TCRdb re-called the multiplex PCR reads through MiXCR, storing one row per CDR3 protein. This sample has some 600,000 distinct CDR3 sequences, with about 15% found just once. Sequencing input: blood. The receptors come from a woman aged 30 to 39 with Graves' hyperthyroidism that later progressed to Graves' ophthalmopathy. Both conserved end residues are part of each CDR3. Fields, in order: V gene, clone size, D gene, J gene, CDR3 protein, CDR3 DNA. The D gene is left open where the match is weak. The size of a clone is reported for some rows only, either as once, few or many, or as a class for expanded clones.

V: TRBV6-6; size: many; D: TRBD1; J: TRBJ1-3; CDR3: CASSYDREAGNTIYF; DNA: TGTGCCAGCAGTTACGACAGGGAAGCTGGAAACACCATATATTTT
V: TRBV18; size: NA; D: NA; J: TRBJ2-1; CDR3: CASSPPAEWAEQFF; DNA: TGTGCCAGCTCACCACCGGCGGAATGGGCTGAGCAGTTCTTC
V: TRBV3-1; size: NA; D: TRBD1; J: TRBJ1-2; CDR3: CASSQRFRGRGYGYTF; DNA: TGTGCCAGCAGCCAAAGGTTCAGGGGGCGCGGGTATGGCTACACCTTC
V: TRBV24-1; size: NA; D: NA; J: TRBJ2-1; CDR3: CATSDPGTGDNEQFF; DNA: TGTGCCACCAGTGATCCTGGGACTGGCGACAATGAGCAGTTCTTC
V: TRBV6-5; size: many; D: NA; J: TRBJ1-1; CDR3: CASSYYPPAGTRGAFF; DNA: TGTGCCAGCAGTTACTACCCCCCGGCAGGGACAAGGGGAGCTTTCTTT
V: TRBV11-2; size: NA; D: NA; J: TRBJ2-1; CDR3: CASSQEQNYNGQFF; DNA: TGCGCCAGCAGCCAAGAACAGAACTACAATGGGCAGTTCTTC
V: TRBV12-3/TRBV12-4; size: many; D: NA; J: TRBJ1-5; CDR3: CASSFRVGQPQHF; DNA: TGTGCCAGCAGTTTCAGGGTGGGACAGCCCCAGCATTTT
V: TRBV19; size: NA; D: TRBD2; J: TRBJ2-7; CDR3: CASSITLAENYEQYF; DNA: TGTGCCAGTAGTATAACCCTAGCGGAGAACTACGAGCAGTACTTC
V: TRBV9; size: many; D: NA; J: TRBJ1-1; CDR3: CASSVDLLNTEAFF; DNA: TGTGCCAGCAGCGTAGACCTGCTGAACACTGAAGCTTTCTTT
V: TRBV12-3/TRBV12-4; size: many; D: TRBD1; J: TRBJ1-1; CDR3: CASSFLQGRTTEAFF; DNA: TGTGCCAGCAGTTTCTTACAGGGGAGGACGACTGAAGCTTTCTTT
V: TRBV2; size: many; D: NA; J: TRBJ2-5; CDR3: CASSRQPETQYF; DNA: TGTGCCAGCAGTAGACAGCCCGAGACCCAGTACTTC
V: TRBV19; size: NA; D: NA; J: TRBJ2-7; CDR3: CATNDVHSSYEQYF; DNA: TGTGCCACTAACGACGTCCATAGCTCCTACGAGCAGTACTTC
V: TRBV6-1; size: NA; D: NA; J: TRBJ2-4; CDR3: CATDSYLQYF; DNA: TGTGCCACCGACAGCTACCTTCAGTACTTC
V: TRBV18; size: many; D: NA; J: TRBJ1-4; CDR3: CASSPQGPNEKLFF; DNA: TGTGCCAGCTCACCGCAGGGTCCTAATGAAAAACTGTTTTTT
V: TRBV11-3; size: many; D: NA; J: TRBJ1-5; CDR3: CASSLDRQQPQHF; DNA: TGTGCCAGCAGCTTAGATCGGCAACAGCCCCAGCATTTT
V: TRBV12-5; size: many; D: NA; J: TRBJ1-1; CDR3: CASGTGLEAFF; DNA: TGTGCTAGTGGCACGGGACTGGAAGCTTTCTTT
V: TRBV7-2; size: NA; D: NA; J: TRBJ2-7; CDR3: CASSLARIYEQYF; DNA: TGTGCCAGCAGCTTAGCCAGGATCTACGAGCAGTACTTC
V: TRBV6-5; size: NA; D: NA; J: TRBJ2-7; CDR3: CASSYSRDPNYEQYF; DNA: TGTGCCAGCAGTTACTCCCGGGACCCCAACTACGAGCAGTACTTC
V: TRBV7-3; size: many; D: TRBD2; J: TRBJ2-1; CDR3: CASRIGLAGGHEQFF; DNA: TGTGCCAGCAGGATAGGACTAGCGGGAGGCCATGAGCAGTTCTTC
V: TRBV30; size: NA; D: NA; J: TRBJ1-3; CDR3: CFQPSVNTIYF; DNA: TGTTTTCAGCCCTCTGTAAACACCATATATTTT
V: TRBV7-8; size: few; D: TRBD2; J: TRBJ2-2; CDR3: CASSQYTGLANTGELFF; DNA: TGTGCCAGCAGCCAATACACGGGACTAGCCAACACCGGGGAGCTGTTTTTT
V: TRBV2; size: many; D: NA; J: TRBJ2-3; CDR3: CASTEMGDMGLSPLDTQYF; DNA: TGTGCCAGCACCGAAATGGGGGATATGGGGTTATCCCCCCTGGATACGCAGTATTTT
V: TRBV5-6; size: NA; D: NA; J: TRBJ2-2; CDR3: CASSWSGLETGELFF; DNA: TGTGCCAGCAGCTGGAGCGGGTTGGAAACCGGGGAGCTGTTTTTT
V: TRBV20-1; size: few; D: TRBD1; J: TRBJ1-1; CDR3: CSASGQGVGEAFF; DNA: TGCAGTGCTAGCGGACAGGGGGTAGGTGAAGCTTTCTTT
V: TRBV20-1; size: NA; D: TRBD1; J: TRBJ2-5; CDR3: CSASKTGDQETQYF; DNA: TGCAGTGCTAGCAAGACAGGGGACCAAGAGACCCAGTACTTC
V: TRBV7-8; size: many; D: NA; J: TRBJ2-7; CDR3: CASRRTEYEQYF; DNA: TGTGCCAGCAGACGGACGGAGTACGAGCAGTACTTC
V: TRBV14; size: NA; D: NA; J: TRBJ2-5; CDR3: CASSQGGQTQYF; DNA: TGTGCCAGCAGCCAAGGGGGGCAGACCCAGTACTTC
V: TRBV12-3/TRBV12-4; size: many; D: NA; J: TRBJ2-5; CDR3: CASSPHAGLDQETQYF; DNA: TGTGCCAGCAGCCCCCATGCGGGACTGGATCAAGAGACCCAGTACTTC
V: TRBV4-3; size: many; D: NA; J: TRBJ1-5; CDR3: CASSQEVHSNQPQHF; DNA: TGCGCCAGCAGCCAAGAGGTTCATAGCAATCAGCCCCAGCATTTT
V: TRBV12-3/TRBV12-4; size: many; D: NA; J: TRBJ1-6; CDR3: CASSSSGRFNSPLHF; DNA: TGTGCCAGCAGTTCTTCCGGACGGTTTAATTCACCCCTCCACTTT
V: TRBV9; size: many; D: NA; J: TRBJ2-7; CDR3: CASSVAGGAPSYEQYF; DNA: TGTGCCAGCAGCGTAGCTGGAGGGGCCCCATCCTACGAGCAGTACTTC
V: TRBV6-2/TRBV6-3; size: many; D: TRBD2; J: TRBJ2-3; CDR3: CASSYRSSGSLADTQYF; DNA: TGTGCCAGCAGTTACAGGTCTAGCGGGAGTCTGGCAGATACGCAGTATTTT
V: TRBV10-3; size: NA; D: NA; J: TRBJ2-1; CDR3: CAITAFRLDNEQFF; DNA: TGTGCCATCACGGCCTTCCGACTAGACAATGAGCAGTTCTTC
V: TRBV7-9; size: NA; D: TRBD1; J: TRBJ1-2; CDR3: CASSSYRQGHYGYTF; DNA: TGTGCCAGCAGCTCGTATCGACAGGGTCACTATGGCTACACCTTC
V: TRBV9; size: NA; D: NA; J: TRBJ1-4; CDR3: CASSGRVGEKLFF; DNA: TGTGCCAGCAGCGGCAGGGTGGGGGAAAAACTGTTTTTT
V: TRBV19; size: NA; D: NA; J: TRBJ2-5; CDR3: CASSSRDILKETQYF; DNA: TGTGCCAGTAGTAGCCGGGACATCCTAAAGGAGACCCAGTACTTC
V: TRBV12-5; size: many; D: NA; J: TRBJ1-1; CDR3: CASGLLQGSEAFF; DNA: TGTGCTAGTGGTTTGCTGCAGGGTTCTGAAGCTTTCTTT
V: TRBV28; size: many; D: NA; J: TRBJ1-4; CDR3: CASSSGDREKLFF; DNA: TGTGCCAGCAGTTCAGGTGACAGGGAAAAACTGTTTTTT
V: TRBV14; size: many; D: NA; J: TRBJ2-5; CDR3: CASSQEGTAQETQYF; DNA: TGTGCCAGCAGCCAAGAAGGGACGGCTCAAGAGACCCAGTACTTC
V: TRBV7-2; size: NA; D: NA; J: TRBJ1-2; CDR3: CASSLGMTYGYTF; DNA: TGTGCCAGCAGCTTAGGGATGACCTATGGCTACACCTTC
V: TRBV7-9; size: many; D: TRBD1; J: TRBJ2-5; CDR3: CASSSGQGARETQYF; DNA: TGTGCCAGCAGCTCCGGACAGGGGGCCAGGGAGACCCAGTACTTC
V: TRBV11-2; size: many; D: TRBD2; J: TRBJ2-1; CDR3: CASSLGLAAPYNEQFF; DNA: TGTGCCAGCAGCTTAGGCCTAGCGGCACCCTACAATGAGCAGTTCTTC
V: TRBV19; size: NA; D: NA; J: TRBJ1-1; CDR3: CASSIPSGGFTEAFF; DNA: TGTGCCAGTAGTATACCCTCGGGGGGCTTTACTGAAGCTTTCTTT
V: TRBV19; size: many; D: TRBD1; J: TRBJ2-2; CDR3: CATTGGLRLPGDTGELFF; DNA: TGTGCCACCACAGGGGGCCTAAGACTGCCCGGTGACACCGGGGAGCTGTTTTTT
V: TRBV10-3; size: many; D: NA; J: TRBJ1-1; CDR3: CAISAPMKTEAFF; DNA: TGTGCCATCAGTGCACCCATGAAAACTGAAGCTTTCTTT
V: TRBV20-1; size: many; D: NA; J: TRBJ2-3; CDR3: CSARDGGGGTDTQYF; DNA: TGCAGTGCTAGAGACGGTGGTGGTGGGACAGATACGCAGTATTTT
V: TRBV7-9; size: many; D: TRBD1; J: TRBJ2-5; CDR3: CASSLYHRGQETQYF; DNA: TGTGCCAGCAGCTTATATCACAGGGGACAAGAGACCCAGTACTTC
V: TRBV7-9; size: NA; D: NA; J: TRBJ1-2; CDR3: CASSLAIQEWGYTF; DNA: TGTGCCAGCAGCTTAGCGATACAGGAGTGGGGCTACACCTTC
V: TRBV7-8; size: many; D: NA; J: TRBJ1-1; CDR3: CASSPNQGNGGTEAFF; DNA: TGTGCCAGCAGCCCAAATCAGGGGAATGGAGGCACTGAAGCTTTCTTT
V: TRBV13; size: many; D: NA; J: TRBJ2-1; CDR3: CASSTSGTRNNEQFF; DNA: TGTGCCAGCAGCACGTCCGGGACAAGAAACAATGAGCAGTTCTTC
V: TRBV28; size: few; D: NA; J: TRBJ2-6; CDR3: CASRSDFSPGANVLTF; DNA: TGTGCCAGCAGAAGCGATTTCAGCCCTGGGGCCAACGTCCTGACTTTC
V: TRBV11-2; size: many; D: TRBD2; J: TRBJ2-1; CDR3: CASSLELAVNEQFF; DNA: TGTGCCAGCAGCTTGGAACTAGCGGTCAATGAGCAGTTCTTC